The 2 T cell receptor beta chains given below trace back to one sample, sequenced in a study of T cell changes during pregnancy in multiple sclerosis. Profiled with immunoSEQ multiplex PCR; TCRdb holds only in-frame clones, not every one. This table holds 55,000 to 75,000 clones, about 93% found once. The sample consisted of peripheral blood, taken in the third trimester of pregnancy. Receptors were obtained from a female donor in good health, enrolled as a control in a pregnancy study.

The rearrangement joins TRBV21-1 to TRBJ1-2; TRBD1 is taken as the D call from the table, unchecked against the DNA. TRBV21-1 is a known pseudogene. The CDR3 covers 15 residues. This chain's CDR3 is CARAGGRGLRFGYTF. The CDR3, as DNA: TGTGCCAGGGCTGGTGGCAGGGGGCTGAGGTTTGGCTACACCTTC.

The chain employs TRBV6-4 and TRBJ2-1, with D maybe TRBD2 (7 bases). CDR1 MRHNA and CDR2 SNTAGT come from the germline V gene. The V end lost 0 bases, the J end lost 8 bases, and 11 bases lay between the germline ends. CDR3 size: 14 residues. The CDR3 region is CASSDSGGGDEQFF. DNA for the CDR3: TGTGCCAGCAGTGACTCAGGCGGGGGCGATGAGCAGTTCTTC.